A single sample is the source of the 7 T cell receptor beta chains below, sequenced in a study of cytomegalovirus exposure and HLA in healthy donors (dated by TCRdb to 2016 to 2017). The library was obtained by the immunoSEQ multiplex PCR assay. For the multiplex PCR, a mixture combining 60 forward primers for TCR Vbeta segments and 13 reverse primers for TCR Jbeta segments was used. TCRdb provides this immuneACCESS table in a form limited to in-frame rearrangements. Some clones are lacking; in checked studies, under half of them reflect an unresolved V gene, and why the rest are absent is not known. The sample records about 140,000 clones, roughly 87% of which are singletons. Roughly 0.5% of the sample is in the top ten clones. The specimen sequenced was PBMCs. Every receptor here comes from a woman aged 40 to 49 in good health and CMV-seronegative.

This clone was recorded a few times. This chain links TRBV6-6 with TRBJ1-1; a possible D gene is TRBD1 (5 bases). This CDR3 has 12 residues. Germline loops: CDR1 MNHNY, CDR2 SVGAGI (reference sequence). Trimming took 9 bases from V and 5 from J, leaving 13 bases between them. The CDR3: CASGTFVTEAFF. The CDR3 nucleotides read TGTGCCAGTGGGACTTTCGTGACTGAAGCTTTCTTT.

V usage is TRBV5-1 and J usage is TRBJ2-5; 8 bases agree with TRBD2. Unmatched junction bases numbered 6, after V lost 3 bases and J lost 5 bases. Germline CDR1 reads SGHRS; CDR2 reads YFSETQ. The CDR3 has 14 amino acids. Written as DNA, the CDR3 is TGCGCCAGCAGCTCCGGGGGGGGTGCGGAGACCCAGTACTTC. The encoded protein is CASSSGGGAETQYF.

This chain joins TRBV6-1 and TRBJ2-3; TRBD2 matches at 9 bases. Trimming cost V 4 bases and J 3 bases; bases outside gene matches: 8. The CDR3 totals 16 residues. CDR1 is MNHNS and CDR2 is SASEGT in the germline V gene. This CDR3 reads CASSVGREGGTDTQYF. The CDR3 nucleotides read TGTGCCAGCAGTGTAGGGCGGGAGGGCGGTACAGATACGCAGTATTTT.

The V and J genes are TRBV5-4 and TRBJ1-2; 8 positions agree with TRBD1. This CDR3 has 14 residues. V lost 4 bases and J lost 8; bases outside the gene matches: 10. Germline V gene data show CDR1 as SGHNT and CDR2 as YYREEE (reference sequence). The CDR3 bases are TGTGCCAGCAGCCCGGGACCGGGGGACAGGGGCTACACCTTC. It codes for CASSPGPGDRGYTF.

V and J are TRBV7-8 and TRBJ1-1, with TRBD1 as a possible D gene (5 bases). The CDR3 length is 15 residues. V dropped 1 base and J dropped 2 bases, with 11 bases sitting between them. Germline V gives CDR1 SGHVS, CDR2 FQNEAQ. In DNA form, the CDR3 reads TGTGCCAGCAGCTTAGGGGGAGGGGCTAACACTGAAGCTTTCTTT. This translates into CASSLGGGANTEAFF.

CDR3 sequence: CASSLSSRWRDEQFF. CDR3 bases: TGTGCCAGCAGCTTGAGCTCCAGGTGGAGGGATGAGCAGTTCTTC. This sequence joins TRBV5-6 and TRBJ2-1; D might be TRBD2 (6 bases). Deletions cut 1 base from V and 8 bases from J, with 16 bases between. Germline CDR1 SGHDT, CDR2 YYEEEE. The CDR3 is 15 residues long.

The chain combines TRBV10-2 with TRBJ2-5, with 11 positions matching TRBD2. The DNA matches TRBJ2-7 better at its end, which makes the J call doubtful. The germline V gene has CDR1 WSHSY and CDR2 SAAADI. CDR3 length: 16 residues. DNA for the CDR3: TGCGCCAGCAGTGAGACTAGCGGGAGTAAGGTGGACGAGCAGTACTTC. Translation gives CASSETSGSKVDEQYF.